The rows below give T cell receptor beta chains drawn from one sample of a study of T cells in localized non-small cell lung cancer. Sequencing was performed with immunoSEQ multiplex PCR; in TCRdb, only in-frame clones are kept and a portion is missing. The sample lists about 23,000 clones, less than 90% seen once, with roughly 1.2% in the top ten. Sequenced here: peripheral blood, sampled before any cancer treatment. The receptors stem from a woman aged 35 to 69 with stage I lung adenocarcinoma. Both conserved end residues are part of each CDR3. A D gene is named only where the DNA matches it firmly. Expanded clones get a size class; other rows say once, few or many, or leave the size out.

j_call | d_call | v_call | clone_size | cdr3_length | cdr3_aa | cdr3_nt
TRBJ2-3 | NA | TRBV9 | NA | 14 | CASSPGLERGGQYF | TGTGCCAGCAGCCCGGGACTGGAAAGAGGGGGGCAGTATTTT
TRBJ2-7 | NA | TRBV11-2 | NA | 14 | CASSLGYRAYEQYF | TGTGCCAGCAGCTTAGGCTACAGAGCCTACGAGCAGTACTTC
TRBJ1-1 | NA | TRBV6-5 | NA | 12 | CASSYRNTEAFF | TGTGCCAGCAGTTACCGTAACACTGAAGCTTTCTTT
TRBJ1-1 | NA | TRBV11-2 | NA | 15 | CASSKRWVEDTEAFF | TGTGCCAGCAGTAAGCGTTGGGTGGAGGACACTGAAGCTTTCTTT
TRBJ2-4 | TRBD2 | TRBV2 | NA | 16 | CASSLAGHVAKNIQYF | TGTGCCAGCAGCCTAGCGGGACATGTAGCCAAAAACATTCAGTACTTC
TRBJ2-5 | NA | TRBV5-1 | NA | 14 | CASSLQPGQETQYF | TGCGCCAGCAGCTTACAACCGGGACAAGAGACCCAGTACTTC
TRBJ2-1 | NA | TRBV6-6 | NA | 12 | CASGVRYNEQFF | TGTGCCAGCGGGGTTAGATACAATGAGCAGTTCTTC
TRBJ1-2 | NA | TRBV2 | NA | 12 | CASSEGSYGYTF | TGTGCCAGCAGTGAAGGCAGCTATGGCTACACCTTC
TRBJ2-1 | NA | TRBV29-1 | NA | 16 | CSVESVSGASYNEQFF | TGCAGCGTTGAAAGTGTATCAGGGGCCTCCTACAATGAGCAGTTCTTC
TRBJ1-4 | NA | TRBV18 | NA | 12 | CASMGPNEKLFF | TGTGCCAGCATGGGGCCTAATGAAAAACTGTTTTTT
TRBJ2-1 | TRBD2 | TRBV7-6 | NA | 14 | CASSSGGAYNEQFF | TGTGCCAGCAGCTCCGGGGGGGCCTACAATGAGCAGTTCTTC
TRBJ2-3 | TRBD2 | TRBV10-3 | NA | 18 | CAIRGTSGGPTSTDTQYF | TGTGCCATCAGGGGGACTAGCGGGGGGCCAACTAGCACAGATACGCAGTATTTT
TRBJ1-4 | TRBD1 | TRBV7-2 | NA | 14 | CASSLGGGEEKLFF | TGTGCCAGCAGCCTAGGGGGCGGCGAGGAAAAACTGTTTTTT
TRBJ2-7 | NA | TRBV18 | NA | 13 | CASSPRGVYEQYF | TGTGCCAGCTCACCACGGGGAGTCTACGAGCAGTACTTC
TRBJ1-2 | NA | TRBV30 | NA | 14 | CAWSVPRLLYGYTF | TGTGCCTGGAGTGTACCTCGGCTGCTATATGGCTACACCTTC
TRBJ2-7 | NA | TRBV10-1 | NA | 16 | CASSDLGGGRDYEQYF | TGCGCCAGCAGTGATCTCGGTGGCGGTCGGGACTACGAGCAGTACTTC
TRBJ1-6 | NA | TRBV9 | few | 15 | CASSAGTVNNSPLHF | TGTGCCAGCAGCGCCGGGACGGTGAATAATTCACCCCTCCACTTT
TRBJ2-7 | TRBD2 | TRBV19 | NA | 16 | CASSQGLAGVYYEQYF | TGTGCCAGTAGTCAAGGACTAGCGGGGGTTTACTACGAGCAGTACTTC
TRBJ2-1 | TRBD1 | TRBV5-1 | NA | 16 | CASRKLGQLSYNEQFF | TGCGCCAGCAGGAAACTGGGACAGCTTTCCTACAATGAGCAGTTCTTC
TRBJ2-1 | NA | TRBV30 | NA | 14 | CAWSVGQGYNEQFF | TGTGCCTGGAGTGTAGGTCAGGGATACAATGAGCAGTTCTTC
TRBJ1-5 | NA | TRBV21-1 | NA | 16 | CASSKVTGRSNQPQHF | TGTGCCAGCAGCAAAGTCACAGGAAGAAGCAATCAGCCCCAGCATTTT
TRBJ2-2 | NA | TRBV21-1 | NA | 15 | CASNAGTGDTGELFF | TGTGCCAGCAACGCCGGGACAGGGGACACCGGGGAGCTGTTTTTT
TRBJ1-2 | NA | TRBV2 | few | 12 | CASSESVHGYTF | TGTGCCAGCAGTGAATCAGTGCATGGCTACACCTTC
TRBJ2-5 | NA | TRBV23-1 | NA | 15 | CASSPIGPVQETQYF | TGCGCCAGCAGCCCCATTGGGCCGGTGCAAGAGACCCAGTACTTC
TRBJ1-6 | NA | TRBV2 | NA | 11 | CASSENLALHF | TGTGCCAGCAGTGAAAACCTAGCCCTCCACTTT
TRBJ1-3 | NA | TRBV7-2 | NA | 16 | CASSHDGAGAGNTIYF | TGTGCCAGCAGCCACGACGGGGCAGGGGCTGGAAACACCATATATTTT
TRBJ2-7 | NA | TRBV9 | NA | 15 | CASSVGYLSSYEQYF | TGTGCCAGCAGCGTAGGCTACTTGAGCTCCTACGAGCAGTACTTC
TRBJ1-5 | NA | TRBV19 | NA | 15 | CASSKTGNSNQPQHF | TGTGCCAGTTCTAAAACAGGGAATAGCAATCAGCCCCAGCATTTT
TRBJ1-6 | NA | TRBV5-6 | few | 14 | CASSLRVFGSPLHF | TGTGCCAGCAGCTTGAGGGTTTTCGGCTCACCCCTCCACTTT
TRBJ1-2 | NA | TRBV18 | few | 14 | CASSPRDGNYGYTF | TGTGCCAGCTCACCAAGGGACGGAAACTATGGCTACACCTTC
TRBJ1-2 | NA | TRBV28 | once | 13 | CASSSGGGFGYTF | TGTGCCAGCAGTTCGGGAGGTGGCTTTGGCTACACCTTC
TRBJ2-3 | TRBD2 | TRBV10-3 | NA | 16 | CAISDPTSGAGDTQYF | TGTGCCATCAGTGACCCTACTAGCGGGGCGGGAGATACGCAGTATTTT
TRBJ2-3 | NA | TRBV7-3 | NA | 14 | CASSLSGVEDTQYF | TGTGCCAGCAGCTTAAGCGGGGTCGAAGATACGCAGTATTTT
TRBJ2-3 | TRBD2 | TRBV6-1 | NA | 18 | CASSEVLAGATHRGTQYF | TGTGCCAGCAGTGAAGTACTAGCGGGAGCAACCCACAGAGGGACGCAGTATTTT
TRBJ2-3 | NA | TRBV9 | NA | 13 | CASSVAGTDTQYF | TGTGCCAGCAGCGTAGCTGGAACAGATACGCAGTATTTT
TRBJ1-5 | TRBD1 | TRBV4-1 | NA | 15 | CASSQLTGGNQPQHF | TGCGCCAGCAGCCAGCTTACAGGGGGCAATCAGCCCCAGCATTTT